This T cell receptor beta chain was found in a study of T cells in Graves' hyperthyroidism and ophthalmopathy. Disease duration under 2 months; hyperthyroidism patients were aged 18 to 65. Clinical symptoms, serum thyroxine and TRAb, thyroid ultrasound and orbital computed tomography were used for the diagnoses. A single count supports this clonotype. V was pared by 3 bases and J by 4 bases, with 9 bases of the junction left unmatched. CDR1 ENHRY and CDR2 SYGVKD come from the germline V gene. This CDR3 region has 16 residues. RNA transcripts gave rise to amplified TCR beta CDR3 regions. TCR CDR3 regions were first amplified by RT-PCR with HTBI primers. TCRdb reprocessed the multiplex PCR reads with MiXCR, giving one entry per CDR3 protein. The table has about 760,000 distinct CDR3 sequences, 35% seen once.

V and J are TRBV10-3 and TRBJ2-5; 9 nucleotides line up with TRBD1. This clonotype originated in a woman in her forties with Graves' hyperthyroidism. Input material: blood. The CDR3 DNA sequence: TGTGCCATCAGTGATACGGGACAGGGATCGTCAGAGACCCAGTACTTC. Protein product: CAISDTGQGSSETQYF.